One and the same sample provided the 11 T cell receptor beta chains below, sequenced in a study of CD8+ T cells in alopecia areata. Treatment: oral pan-JAK inhibitor, 5-10 mg twice daily. Extraction and reverse transcription of RNA yielded cDNA as the sequencing template. The assay was immunoSEQ multiplex PCR, and TCRdb's table has in-frame clones only and misses some. Of 170,000 or so clones in the sample, about three fifths were seen once. Specimen: CD8+ T cells sorted from blood, collected at week 24, from a patient treated with tofacitinib. These receptors all come from a human donor with alopecia areata.

The chain carries TRBV6-5 and TRBJ2-3, with 7 bases that match TRBD1. The junction had 5 bases not matched to a gene; V was cut back by 4 bases and J by 1 base. CDR1 and CDR2 (germline): MNHEY, SVGAGI. This CDR3 contains 15 residues. The CDR3: CASSSRTGGTDTQYF. The CDR3 DNA reads as TGTGCCAGCAGTTCGCGGACAGGCGGCACAGATACGCAGTATTTT.

This chain links TRBV15 with TRBJ1-5; D call uncertain. Germline V gene data show CDR1 as LNHNV and CDR2 as YYDKDF (reference sequence). V lost 6 bases to trimming and J lost 4 bases, with 19 bases between them. CDR3 length: 16 amino acids. The CDR3, as DNA: TGTGCCACCAGTAGGACCCGTTCGTCTGTGAATCAGCCCCAGCATTTT. Residues: CATSRTRSSVNQPQHF.

This clone appeared a few times. The chain couples TRBV29-1 to TRBJ2-7; possibly TRBD1 for D (6 bases). This CDR3 contains 14 residues. The germline V and J ends were trimmed by 3 bases and 5 bases, with 17 bases remaining between them. Germline V gives CDR1 SQVTM, CDR2 ANQGSEA. The CDR3 DNA reads TGCAGCGTTGAGGGAACAGGGAAACTCGACGAGCAGTACTTC. Protein product: CSVEGTGKLDEQYF.

Only a few counts were recorded for this clone. The chain links TRBV28 to TRBJ2-1; no reliable D call. From germline, CDR1 is MDHEN and CDR2 SYDVKM. The CDR3 is 11 amino acids. V was trimmed by 3 bases and J by 8 bases, leaving 5 bases between them. This chain's CDR3 is CASSFRDEQFF. CDR3 DNA: TGTGCCAGCAGTTTTCGGGATGAGCAGTTCTTC.

Comment on this clone: At one end, the junction sequence differs from germline, possibly due to a read error. The chain employs TRBV2 and TRBJ1-5, with no clear D. Germline loops: CDR1 SNHLY, CDR2 FYNNEI. The CDR3 is 15 amino acids. The DNA of the CDR3 is TGTGCCAGCAGGGAAGGAAGGGCTGCCAATCAGCCCCAGCATTTT. It is translated as CASREGRAANQPQHF.

V usage is TRBV30 and J usage is TRBJ1-5, with D hard to call. CDR1 GTSNPN and CDR2 SVGIG come from the germline V gene (reference sequence). Trimming took 2 bases from V and 9 from J, leaving 14 bases between them. The CDR3 consists of 13 residues. The CDR3 DNA reads as TGTGCCTGGAGTATGCGGGCCGCAGGGCCCCAGCATTTT. Translated, it gives CAWSMRAAGPQHF.

This clone was detected a few times. This specimen includes other DNA sequences encoding the same CDR3. The J gene is TRBJ2-3, the V gene TRBV14, with unresolved D. Trimming took 3 bases from V and 2 from J, leaving 9 bases between them. The CDR3 sequence is 14 residues long. The germline gives CDR1 SGHDN, CDR2 FVKESK. The CDR3 loop reads CASSHPRHTDTQYF. The CDR3 region has the DNA TGTGCCAGCAGCCATCCCAGGCACACAGATACGCAGTATTTT. Full variable domain (remainder filled in from reference TRBV14 and TRBJ2-3): EAGVTQFPSHSVIEKGQTVTLRCDPISGHDNLYWYRRVMGKEIKFLLHFVKESKQDESGMPNNRFLAERTGGTYSTLKVQPAELEDSGVYFCASSHPRHTDTQYFGPGTRLTVL.

This chain uses TRBV12-5 with TRBJ1-2, with no clear D. This CDR3 is 13 amino acids long. The V and J ends lost 5 bases and 3 bases respectively, with 10 bases between them. In germline, CDR1 is LGHNT, CDR2 FRNRAP. The CDR3 loop reads CASGSHPHYGYTF. The CDR3 coding sequence is TGTGCTAGTGGTAGTCATCCCCACTATGGCTACACCTTC.

In its sample, this clone was seen a few times. The V and J genes are TRBV23-1 and TRBJ2-2; the match to TRBD2 covers 7 bases. TRBV23-1 is an ORF, with its function uncertain. Unmatched junction bases numbered 5, after V lost 1 base and J lost 6 bases. This CDR3 contains 15 residues. CDR3 nucleotide sequence: TGCGCCAGCAGTCAATTGGGCGGGGGTTCCGGGGAGCTGTTTTTT. Translation: CASSQLGGGSGELFF.

The chain couples TRBV18 to TRBJ2-1, with TRBD2 as a possible D gene (6 bases). There are 15 residues in the CDR3. V was trimmed by 2 bases and J by 6 bases, leaving 14 bases between them. In germline, CDR1 is KGHSH, CDR2 LQKENI. The CDR3 nucleotides are TGTGCCAGCTCACCAAGTGGCGGGGTAGGCAATGAGCAGTTCTTC. Its translation is CASSPSGGVGNEQFF.

In its sample, this clone was seen a few times. The chain employs TRBV7-9 and TRBJ2-1, with D unclear. This CDR3 region has 12 residues. V lost 5 bases and J 4 bases, leaving 6 bases between the germline ends. Looked up from germline, CDR1 is SEHNR and CDR2 is FQNEAQ (reference sequence). The CDR3 DNA reads as TGTGCCAGCAGCCGCGAATACAATGAGCAGTTCTTC. It specifies CASSREYNEQFF.